This passage covers 5 T cell receptor beta chains from one sample sequenced in a study of CD8 T cells in Susac syndrome. With random hexamers, 0.5 to 1 ug RNA was reverse transcribed. MiXCR was run by TCRdb on the immunoSEQ multiplex PCR reads, yielding one entry per CDR3 protein. Of around 20,000 distinct CDR3 sequences detected, about 95% appear once; the ten largest clones hold 0.2% to 0.3%. The source material was CD8+ T cells from PBMCs. The receptors originated from a human donor in good health.

The chain employs TRBV7-9 and TRBJ1-2; D might be TRBD1 (6 bases). The CDR3 has 14 amino acids. V was pared by 5 bases and J by 6 bases, with 16 bases between. CDR1 is SEHNR and CDR2 is FQNEAQ in the germline V gene (reference sequence). Here the CDR3 reads CASSGGGLKDGYTF. DNA of the CDR3: TGTGCCAGCAGCGGGGGGGGCCTTAAGGATGGCTACACCTTC.

This rearrangement joins TRBV7-7 to TRBJ2-2, with 12 bases lining up with TRBD2. The CDR3 length is 18 residues. V gave up 5 bases and J gave up 5 bases; unmatched junction bases: 12. Germline CDR1 is SSHAT and CDR2 is FNYEAQ (reference sequence). The chain's CDR3 is CASSPVDLAGGGTGELFF. For the CDR3, the DNA is TGTGCCAGCAGCCCGGTGGATCTAGCGGGAGGGGGGACCGGGGAGCTGTTTTTT.

In the case of this clonotype: The junction differs from germline at one of its ends, possibly a read error. The gene calls are TRBV7-9 and TRBJ2-3; D is perhaps TRBD1 (5 bases). This CDR3 spans 19 amino acids. Germline V gives CDR1 SEHNR, CDR2 FQNEAQ (reference sequence). The CDR3 DNA reads TGTGCCAGCAGTTTAGGGGTTTTATTGGCGTCAACTAGCACAGATACGCAGTATTTT. Encoded protein: CASSLGVLLASTSTDTQYF. Complete variable domain (other parts from reference TRBV7-9 and TRBJ2-3): DTGVSQNPRHKITKRGQNVTFRCDPISEHNRLYWYRQTLGQGPEFLTYFQNEAQLEKSRLLSDRFSAERPKGSFSTLEIQRTEQGDSAMYLCASSLGVLLASTSTDTQYFGPGTRLTVL.

With respect to this clonotype: The conserved phenylalanine or tryptophan normally closing the CDR3 is absent here, so this likely arose from a read error. This chain uses TRBV3-1 with TRBJ2-1; D possibly corresponds to TRBD2 (6 bases). Germline V gene lookup returns CDR1 LGHDT and CDR2 YNNKEL (reference sequence). V lost 0 bases and J lost 8, with 8 bases in between. This CDR3 is built from 13 residues. CDR3: CASSQESSDEQFL. CDR3 nucleotides: TGTGCCAGCAGCCAAGAATCTAGCGATGAGCAGTTCCTC.

This rearrangement joins TRBV19 to TRBJ1-1, with D perhaps matching TRBD1 (5 bases). Deletions cut 1 base from V and 5 bases from J, with 8 bases between. Germline CDR1 is LNHDA and CDR2 is SQIVND (reference sequence). The CDR3 totals 13 residues. The CDR3 here is CASSIVGGTEAFF. CDR3 in DNA: TGTGCCAGTAGTATAGTGGGGGGGACTGAAGCTTTCTTT.